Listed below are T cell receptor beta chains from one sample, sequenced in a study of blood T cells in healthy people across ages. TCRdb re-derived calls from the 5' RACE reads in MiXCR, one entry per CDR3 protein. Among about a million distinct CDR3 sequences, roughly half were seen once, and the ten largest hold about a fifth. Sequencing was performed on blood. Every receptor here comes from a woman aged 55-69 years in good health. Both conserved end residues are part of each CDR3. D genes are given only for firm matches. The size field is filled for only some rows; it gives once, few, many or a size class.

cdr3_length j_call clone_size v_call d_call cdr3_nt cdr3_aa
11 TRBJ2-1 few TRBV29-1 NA TGCAGCGTCAAGACGGTAAATGAGCAGTTCTTC CSVKTVNEQFF
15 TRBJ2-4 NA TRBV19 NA TGTGCCAGTAGTTTGACTAGGGGACCTGAAAACATTCAGTACTTC CASSLTRGPENIQYF
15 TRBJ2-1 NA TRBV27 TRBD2 TGTGCCAGCAGCTGGGGGGGGTACAGGCTCAATGAGCAGTTCTTC CASSWGGYRLNEQFF
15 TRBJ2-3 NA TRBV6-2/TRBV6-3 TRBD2 TGTGCCAGCAGCTTCGGGAGGGAGAACACAGATACGCAGTATTTT CASSFGRENTDTQYF
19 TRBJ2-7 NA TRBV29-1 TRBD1 TGCAGCGCTCACGGGGACAGGGGGCGCTTAGGAGGCTCTTACAATGAGCAGTACTTC CSAHGDRGRLGGSYNEQYF
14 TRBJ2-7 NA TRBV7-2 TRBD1 TGTGCCAGCAGCTTTGACAGGGACTCCTACGAGCAGTACTTC CASSFDRDSYEQYF
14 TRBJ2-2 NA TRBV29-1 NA TGCAGCGTTGGATATCCCGGGTTCCACGGGGAGCTGTTTTTT CSVGYPGFHGELFF
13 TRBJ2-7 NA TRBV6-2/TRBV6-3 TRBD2 TGTGCCAGCAGTTACCCGCTAGCGGGTGAGCAGTACTTC CASSYPLAGEQYF
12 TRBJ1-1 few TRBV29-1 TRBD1 TGCAGCACGGGCCCAGGGGGCACTGAAGCTTTCTTT CSTGPGGTEAFF
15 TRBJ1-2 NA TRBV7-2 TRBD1 TGTGCCAGCAGCTTGGGGGGACAGGGGGTGGATGGCTACACCTTC CASSLGGQGVDGYTF
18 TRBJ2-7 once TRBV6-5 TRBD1 TGTGCCAGCAGTTATGGGACAGGGGAAAAGGGGAGCTCCTACGAGCAGTACTTC CASSYGTGEKGSSYEQYF
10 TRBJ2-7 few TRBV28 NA TGTGCCACAAGACAGTATGAGCAGTACTTC CATRQYEQYF
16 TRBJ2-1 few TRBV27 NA TGTGCCAGCAGACTCGCGGGATCTAGTTCCTACAATGAGCAGTTCTTC CASRLAGSSSYNEQFF
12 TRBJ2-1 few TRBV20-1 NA TGCAGTGCTAACAGATTTGATAATGAGCAGTTCTTC CSANRFDNEQFF
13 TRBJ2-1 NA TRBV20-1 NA TGCAGTGCCGGTCCGACTAGGACGAATGAGCAGTTCTTC CSAGPTRTNEQFF
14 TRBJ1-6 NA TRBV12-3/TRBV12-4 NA TGTGCCAGCAGTTTAACCCAGGGGTGGTCACCCCTCCACTTT CASSLTQGWSPLHF
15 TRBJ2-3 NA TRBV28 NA TGTGCCAGCAGTCCCCGGCCAGGGAGATCAGATACGCAGTATTTT CASSPRPGRSDTQYF
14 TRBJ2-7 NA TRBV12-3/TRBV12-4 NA TGTGCCAGCAGTTTAGAGGGGACTCCTTACGAGCAGTACTTC CASSLEGTPYEQYF
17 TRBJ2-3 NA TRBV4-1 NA TGCGCCAGCAGCCAAGAGGGGATGCGTTCTCAGGCGGATACGCAGTATTTT CASSQEGMRSQADTQYF
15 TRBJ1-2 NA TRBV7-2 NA TGTGCCAGCAGCGTTATGGGGCGCCAGGGCGATGGCTACACCTTC CASSVMGRQGDGYTF
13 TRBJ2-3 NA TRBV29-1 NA TGCAGCGTCCCCGACTGGGCCACAGATACGCAGTATTTT CSVPDWATDTQYF
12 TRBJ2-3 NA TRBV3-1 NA TGTGCCAGCAGCCAAGTCCGGGAGAAGCAGTATTTT CASSQVREKQYF
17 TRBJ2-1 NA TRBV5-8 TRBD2 TGTGCCAGCAGCCGACCACTTCTAGCGGGAGGAAGCAATGAGCAGTTCTTC CASSRPLLAGGSNEQFF
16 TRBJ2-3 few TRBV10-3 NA TGTGCCATCAGTGAGTCTTGGTCCCTGAGGACAGATACGCAGTATTTT CAISESWSLRTDTQYF
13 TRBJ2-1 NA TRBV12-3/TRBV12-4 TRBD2 TGTGCCAGCAGCCGAGCGGGAGGGGCTGAGCAGTTCTTC CASSRAGGAEQFF
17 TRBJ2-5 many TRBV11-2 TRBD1 TGTGCCAGCAGCTTACGGCTGGGGACAGGGCGCCAAGAGACCCAGTACTTC CASSLRLGTGRQETQYF
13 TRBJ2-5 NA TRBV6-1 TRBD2 TGTGCCAGCAGTGAAGGCGGGAGGGCCCAACAGTACTTC CASSEGGRAQQYF
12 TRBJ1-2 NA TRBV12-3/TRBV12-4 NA TGTGCCAGCAGTTGGGCCTCCTATGGCTACACCTTC CASSWASYGYTF
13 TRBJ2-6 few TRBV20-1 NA TGCAGTGCTGACGGGGATGGGGCCAACGTCCTGACTTTC CSADGDGANVLTF
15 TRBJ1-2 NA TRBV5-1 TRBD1 TGCGCCAGCAGCCCGGCTCGCGGGACAGGGGATGGCTACACCTTC CASSPARGTGDGYTF
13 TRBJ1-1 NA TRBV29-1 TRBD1 TGCAGCGCAGGGAAGGGGGCGAACACTGAAGCTTTCTTT CSAGKGANTEAFF
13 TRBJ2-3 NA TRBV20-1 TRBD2 TGCAGTGCTAACGGGCTAGCGGGAAATACGCAGTATTTT CSANGLAGNTQYF
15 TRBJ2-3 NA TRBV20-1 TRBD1 TGCAGTGCCCCTGACAGGGGAAGGGGCACAGATACGCAGTATTTT CSAPDRGRGTDTQYF
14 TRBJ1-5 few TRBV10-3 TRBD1 TGTGCCATCAGTCCAGACAGGGCGGATCAGCCCCAGCATTTT CAISPDRADQPQHF
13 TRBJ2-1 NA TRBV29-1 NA TGCAGCGTTGGGGGTGTCTCCTACAATGAGCAGTTCTTC CSVGGVSYNEQFF
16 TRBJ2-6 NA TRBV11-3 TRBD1 TGTGCCAGCAGTTCGGGACAGGGGACCGGGGCCAACGTCCTGACTTTC CASSSGQGTGANVLTF
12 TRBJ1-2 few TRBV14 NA TGTGCCAGCAGCCAAGATGCCGCTCGCTACACCTTC CASSQDAARYTF
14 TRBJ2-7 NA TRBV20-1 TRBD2 TGCAGTGCCAGTACTAGCGGGAAGTCCTACGAGCAGTACTTC CSASTSGKSYEQYF
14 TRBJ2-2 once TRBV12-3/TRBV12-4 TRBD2 TGTGCCAGCAGTTTTGTGGGAGGGACCGGGGAGCTGTTTTTT CASSFVGGTGELFF
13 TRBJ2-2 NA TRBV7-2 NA TGTGCCAGCAGCTTTGCGTCGACCGGGGAGCTGTTTTTT CASSFASTGELFF
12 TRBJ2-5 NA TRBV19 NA TGTGCCAGTAATCAGCCGCAAGAGACCCAGTACTTC CASNQPQETQYF
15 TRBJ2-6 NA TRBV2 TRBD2 TGTGCCAGCAAGGGGAGGGACTCTGGGGCCAACGTCCTGACTTTC CASKGRDSGANVLTF
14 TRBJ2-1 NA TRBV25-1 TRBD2 TGTGCCAGCAGGGGCGGGAGGGGATTTAATGAGCAGTTCTTC CASRGGRGFNEQFF
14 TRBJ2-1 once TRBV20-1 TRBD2 TGCAGTGCCTCGGACAGCGGGGGGGCCGATGAGCAGTTCTTC CSASDSGGADEQFF
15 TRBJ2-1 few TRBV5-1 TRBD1 TGCGCCAGCAGCTTGTTACAGGGGCCCTACAATGAGCAGTTCTTC CASSLLQGPYNEQFF
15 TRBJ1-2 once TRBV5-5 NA TGTGCCAGCAGCCCCCCGGTTTGGGGGGCGGATGGCTACACCTTC CASSPPVWGADGYTF
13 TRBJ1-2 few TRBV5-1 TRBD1 TGCGCCAGCAGCAGGAGTGGGGACAGTGGCTACACCTTC CASSRSGDSGYTF
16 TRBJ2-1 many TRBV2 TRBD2 TGTGCCAGCAGTCCCGGGACTAGCGGGAGCTTGAATGAGCAGTTCTTC CASSPGTSGSLNEQFF
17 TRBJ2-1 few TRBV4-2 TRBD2 TGTGCCAGCAGCCAAGAGTCCGGGACTAGCGGGTGGGATGAGCAGTTCTTC CASSQESGTSGWDEQFF
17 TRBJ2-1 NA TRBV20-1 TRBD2 TGCAGTGCTAGGGCCGGGACTAGCGGATCTGGCTACAATGAGCAGTTCTTC CSARAGTSGSGYNEQFF
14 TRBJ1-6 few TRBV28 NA TGTGCCAGCAGTTTAATTTCCTCAAATTCACCCCTCCACTTT CASSLISSNSPLHF
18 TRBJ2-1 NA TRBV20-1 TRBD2 TGCAGTGCTAGAGGGGTACTACTAGCGGGAGGGCCTAGGGGTAAGCAGTTCTTC CSARGVLLAGGPRGKQFF
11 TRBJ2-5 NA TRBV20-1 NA TGCAGTGCTCTCAGGTCTGCGGAGCAGTACTTC CSALRSAEQYF
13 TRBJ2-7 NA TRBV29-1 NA TGCAGCGTCGCAGATTACAGGGACTACGAGCAGTACTTC CSVADYRDYEQYF
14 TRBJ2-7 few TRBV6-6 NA TGTGCCAGCAGTCTCATCACTAGCTCCCACGAGCAGTACTTC CASSLITSSHEQYF
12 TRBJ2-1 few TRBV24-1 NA TGTGCCACCTCAGGTGATTGGCCTCGGCAGTTCTTC CATSGDWPRQFF
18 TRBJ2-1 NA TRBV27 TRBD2 TGTGCCAGCAGTTTAACACCGGGGACTAGCGGGAGCATCGATGAGCAGTTCTTC CASSLTPGTSGSIDEQFF